This is a list of T cell receptor beta chains from one sample in a study of T cells in localized non-small cell lung cancer. Measured with immunoSEQ multiplex PCR; TCRdb has only the in-frame clones, and not every one. Here the sample spans tens of thousands of clones, under 85% being singletons. The specimen was peripheral blood, collected before any cancer treatment. Every receptor here comes from a male donor at least 60 years old with stage II squamous cell lung carcinoma. Both conserved end residues are part of each CDR3. The order of the fields is J gene, clone size, V gene, D gene, CDR3 DNA, CDR3 protein. The D gene is left open where the match is weak. Part of the rows lack a size; the others show once, few, many or a class for expanded clones.

j_call: TRBJ2-3; clone_size: few; v_call: TRBV27; d_call: TRBD2; cdr3_nt: TGTGCCAGCAGTTACCTAGCGGGAGCTTCAGATACGCAGTATTTT; cdr3_aa: CASSYLAGASDTQYF
j_call: TRBJ1-2; clone_size: -; v_call: TRBV27; d_call: TRBD1; cdr3_nt: TGTGCCAGCAGGGGGGACAGTCGGGGCTACACCTTC; cdr3_aa: CASRGDSRGYTF
j_call: TRBJ2-6; clone_size: -; v_call: TRBV7-5; d_call: -; cdr3_nt: TGTGCCAGAAGCTTTCCTAGCGGGGCGTTTGGGGCCAACGTCCTGACTTTC; cdr3_aa: CARSFPSGAFGANVLTF
j_call: TRBJ2-1; clone_size: -; v_call: TRBV4-1; d_call: TRBD1; cdr3_nt: TGCGCCAGCAGCCAAGCCCGGGACAGGGAGCAGTTCTTC; cdr3_aa: CASSQARDREQFF
j_call: TRBJ2-3; clone_size: -; v_call: TRBV7-9; d_call: -; cdr3_nt: TGTGCCAGCAGCCTCGGACCGCCTCCGGGGGACACAGATACGCAGTATTTT; cdr3_aa: CASSLGPPPGDTDTQYF
j_call: TRBJ2-5; clone_size: -; v_call: TRBV2; d_call: -; cdr3_nt: TGTGCCAGCATGACGGGACGAGGGGAGACCCAGTACTTC; cdr3_aa: CASMTGRGETQYF
j_call: TRBJ2-1; clone_size: few; v_call: TRBV5-4; d_call: TRBD2; cdr3_nt: TGTGCCAGCAGCCCAATCGCGGGGGCGGGAGGTTTGGGGGAGCAGTTCTTC; cdr3_aa: CASSPIAGAGGLGEQFF
j_call: TRBJ1-2; clone_size: -; v_call: TRBV2; d_call: -; cdr3_nt: TGTGCCAGCAGTCCGACTGGATGGGGCTACACCTTC; cdr3_aa: CASSPTGWGYTF
j_call: TRBJ1-1; clone_size: -; v_call: TRBV6-1; d_call: TRBD1; cdr3_nt: TGTGCCAGCAGTGGGACACAGGGGACTGAAGCTTTCTTT; cdr3_aa: CASSGTQGTEAFF
j_call: TRBJ2-4; clone_size: -; v_call: TRBV7-2; d_call: TRBD1; cdr3_nt: TGTGCCAGCAGCCAAGGACAGGGCGCCAAAAACATTCAGTACTTC; cdr3_aa: CASSQGQGAKNIQYF
j_call: TRBJ2-7; clone_size: -; v_call: TRBV11-3; d_call: -; cdr3_nt: TGTGCCAGCAGCTTAGTCGTTGGCGGTTCCTACGAGCAGTACTTC; cdr3_aa: CASSLVVGGSYEQYF
j_call: TRBJ2-2; clone_size: -; v_call: TRBV6-5; d_call: -; cdr3_nt: TGTGCCAGCTCCATAAACAGGGATGACACCGGGGAGCTGTTTTTT; cdr3_aa: CASSINRDDTGELFF
j_call: TRBJ1-4; clone_size: -; v_call: TRBV18; d_call: TRBD1; cdr3_nt: TGTGCCAGCTCCTCCGGGACAGGTTATGAAAAACTGTTTTTT; cdr3_aa: CASSSGTGYEKLFF
j_call: TRBJ2-6; clone_size: -; v_call: TRBV7-9; d_call: -; cdr3_nt: TGTGCCAGCAGCCCCCGGATCTCTGGGGCCAACGTCCTGACTTTC; cdr3_aa: CASSPRISGANVLTF
j_call: TRBJ1-1; clone_size: -; v_call: TRBV27; d_call: TRBD1; cdr3_nt: TGTGCCAGCAGTTTATTCGGACAGGGTGCCACTGAAGCTTTCTTT; cdr3_aa: CASSLFGQGATEAFF
j_call: TRBJ1-2; clone_size: -; v_call: TRBV5-1; d_call: -; cdr3_nt: TGCGCCAGCAGCTCCTTCAGGGGAGACTATGGCTACACCTTC; cdr3_aa: CASSSFRGDYGYTF
j_call: TRBJ1-1; clone_size: -; v_call: TRBV9; d_call: -; cdr3_nt: TGTGCCAGCAGCGTAGTTGGAAGGATAGAAGCTTTCTTT; cdr3_aa: CASSVVGRIEAFF
j_call: TRBJ1-6; clone_size: few; v_call: TRBV27; d_call: -; cdr3_nt: TGTGCCAGCAGTTTATCTTACGGGTTGGGGGATTCACCCCTCCACTTT; cdr3_aa: CASSLSYGLGDSPLHF
j_call: TRBJ2-7; clone_size: -; v_call: TRBV11-3; d_call: TRBD2; cdr3_nt: TGTGCCAGCAGCCCCTTCCCTCGACTAGCGGGAGGGGATCGATACGAGCAGTACTTC; cdr3_aa: CASSPFPRLAGGDRYEQYF
j_call: TRBJ1-2; clone_size: -; v_call: TRBV14; d_call: TRBD1; cdr3_nt: TGTGCCAGCAGCCAGCACGCAGGGGGCCCTCTCTATGGCTACACCTTC; cdr3_aa: CASSQHAGGPLYGYTF
j_call: TRBJ1-5; clone_size: -; v_call: TRBV2; d_call: -; cdr3_nt: TGTGCCAGCAGTAGAGGAAGTAGCAATCAGCCCCAGCATTTT; cdr3_aa: CASSRGSSNQPQHF
j_call: TRBJ2-7; clone_size: few; v_call: TRBV18; d_call: -; cdr3_nt: TGTGCCAGCTCACAAAGTTGGGGTCAGACGAGGCGGGACTACGAGCAGTACTTC; cdr3_aa: CASSQSWGQTRRDYEQYF
j_call: TRBJ2-7; clone_size: -; v_call: TRBV12-2; d_call: -; cdr3_nt: TGTGCAAGTCGCTTCCTTCTACACCTGACTAGCGGTTTTCCCTACGAGCAGTACTTC; cdr3_aa: CASRFLLHLTSGFPYEQYF
j_call: TRBJ2-2; clone_size: once; v_call: TRBV6-5; d_call: -; cdr3_nt: TGTGCCACCAGTGATGGGAGGACCACCGGGGAGCTGTTTTTT; cdr3_aa: CATSDGRTTGELFF
j_call: TRBJ1-1; clone_size: -; v_call: TRBV18; d_call: -; cdr3_nt: TGTGCCAGCTCCTCTGTGGGGCAGGATACTGAAGCTTTCTTT; cdr3_aa: CASSSVGQDTEAFF
j_call: TRBJ2-7; clone_size: -; v_call: TRBV7-2; d_call: -; cdr3_nt: TGTGCCAGCACCATGAGCGGGCTTCCCCAGCAGTACTTC; cdr3_aa: CASTMSGLPQQYF
j_call: TRBJ2-7; clone_size: -; v_call: TRBV6-1; d_call: TRBD1; cdr3_nt: TGTGCCAGCAGTGACGGGCGAGACAGGGACCACGAGCAGTACTTC; cdr3_aa: CASSDGRDRDHEQYF
j_call: TRBJ1-5; clone_size: -; v_call: TRBV7-3; d_call: -; cdr3_nt: TGTGCCAGCAGCTTAGCGCGGGAGGTCAATCAGCCCCAGCATTTT; cdr3_aa: CASSLAREVNQPQHF
j_call: TRBJ1-5; clone_size: -; v_call: TRBV7-9; d_call: -; cdr3_nt: TGTGCCAGCAGCTTATCTGAGAGCAATCAGCCCCAGCATTTT; cdr3_aa: CASSLSESNQPQHF
j_call: TRBJ1-4; clone_size: -; v_call: TRBV15; d_call: -; cdr3_nt: TGTGCCACCAGCGTGGGGATGGGGAATGAAAAACTGTTTTTT; cdr3_aa: CATSVGMGNEKLFF
j_call: TRBJ2-5; clone_size: -; v_call: TRBV6-1; d_call: TRBD2; cdr3_nt: TGTGCCAGCAGTGCAGGACTAGCGGGGAAACCGAGCCACAGGGAGACCCAGTACTTC; cdr3_aa: CASSAGLAGKPSHRETQYF
j_call: TRBJ2-5; clone_size: -; v_call: TRBV6-1; d_call: TRBD1; cdr3_nt: TGTGCCAGCAGTTCCCGGACAGGAGGAGAGACCCAGTACTTC; cdr3_aa: CASSSRTGGETQYF
j_call: TRBJ1-5; clone_size: -; v_call: TRBV27; d_call: -; cdr3_nt: TGTGCCAGCAGTCCGGCGGGGCGGACGGATATCAATCAGCCCCAGCATTTT; cdr3_aa: CASSPAGRTDINQPQHF
j_call: TRBJ1-1; clone_size: -; v_call: TRBV28; d_call: -; cdr3_nt: TGTGCCAGCAGTATAGGGCTCCTGAACACTGAAGCTTTCTTT; cdr3_aa: CASSIGLLNTEAFF
j_call: TRBJ2-3; clone_size: -; v_call: TRBV4-1; d_call: TRBD2; cdr3_nt: TGCGCCAGCAGCCCGACTAGCGGGAGATCAGATACGCAGTATTTT; cdr3_aa: CASSPTSGRSDTQYF
j_call: TRBJ1-3; clone_size: once; v_call: TRBV9; d_call: -; cdr3_nt: TGTGCCAGCAGCCTAAGGGGTAGCGGAAACACCATATATTTT; cdr3_aa: CASSLRGSGNTIYF
j_call: TRBJ1-1; clone_size: -; v_call: TRBV25-1; d_call: TRBD1; cdr3_nt: TGTGCCAGCAGTGAACTAAAGGGGGCCTTCACTGAAGCTTTCTTT; cdr3_aa: CASSELKGAFTEAFF
j_call: TRBJ2-1; clone_size: -; v_call: TRBV7-2; d_call: TRBD2; cdr3_nt: TGTGCCAGCAACCGACTAGCGGGATTAGATGAGCAGTTCTTC; cdr3_aa: CASNRLAGLDEQFF
j_call: TRBJ1-4; clone_size: -; v_call: TRBV4-3; d_call: -; cdr3_nt: TGCGCCAGCAGCCAAGGAAATCGGGAAAAACTGTTTTTT; cdr3_aa: CASSQGNREKLFF
j_call: TRBJ2-7; clone_size: once; v_call: TRBV5-8; d_call: TRBD2; cdr3_nt: TGTGCCAGCAGCTTGCAGCGGGGGGTGGCCGAGCAGTACTTC; cdr3_aa: CASSLQRGVAEQYF
j_call: TRBJ1-4; clone_size: -; v_call: TRBV6-5; d_call: TRBD1; cdr3_nt: TGTGCCAGCAGCCTAGGAGGGACAGGGGGAGGAAAACTGTTTTTT; cdr3_aa: CASSLGGTGGGKLFF
j_call: TRBJ1-2; clone_size: once; v_call: TRBV7-2; d_call: -; cdr3_nt: TGTGCCAGCAGCCTCTGGGGGTTGAGAGATGGCTACACCTTC; cdr3_aa: CASSLWGLRDGYTF
j_call: TRBJ2-7; clone_size: -; v_call: TRBV27; d_call: -; cdr3_nt: TGTGCCAGCAGTTCTCGTGGCGGAGTAGCCCCCTTAGACTTC; cdr3_aa: CASSSRGGVAPLDF
j_call: TRBJ2-3; clone_size: -; v_call: TRBV4-2; d_call: -; cdr3_nt: TGTGCCAGCAGCTTAGGAGGGGCGGTAGATACGCAGTATTTT; cdr3_aa: CASSLGGAVDTQYF
j_call: TRBJ2-1; clone_size: -; v_call: TRBV2; d_call: -; cdr3_nt: TGTGCCAGCAGTGAAAGCAGGAGCTCCTACAATGAGCAGTTCTTC; cdr3_aa: CASSESRSSYNEQFF
j_call: TRBJ2-7; clone_size: -; v_call: TRBV30; d_call: TRBD2; cdr3_nt: TGTGCCTGGACCCGGGGGGAATTTACCTACGAGCAGTACTTC; cdr3_aa: CAWTRGEFTYEQYF
j_call: TRBJ2-7; clone_size: -; v_call: TRBV7-9; d_call: -; cdr3_nt: TGTGCCAGCAGCTTAGTTTCCTACGAGCAGTACTTC; cdr3_aa: CASSLVSYEQYF
j_call: TRBJ2-1; clone_size: -; v_call: TRBV6-5; d_call: TRBD2; cdr3_nt: TGTGCCAGCAGTTACTCAGCGGGGGGGCGGAATGAGCAGTTCTTC; cdr3_aa: CASSYSAGGRNEQFF
j_call: TRBJ1-5; clone_size: once; v_call: TRBV5-6; d_call: -; cdr3_nt: TGTGCCAGCAGCTTGGGGGGGGCCTGGCGCAATCAGCCCCAGCATTTT; cdr3_aa: CASSLGGAWRNQPQHF
j_call: TRBJ2-2; clone_size: few; v_call: TRBV5-4; d_call: -; cdr3_nt: TGTGCCAGCAGCCCTTATGGCGGCACCTTCCCGAACACCGGGGAGCTGTTTTTT; cdr3_aa: CASSPYGGTFPNTGELFF
j_call: TRBJ1-1; clone_size: -; v_call: TRBV6-5; d_call: -; cdr3_nt: TGTGCCAGCAGAAGGAGGGACGTAGTGTACTCTGAAGCTTTCTTT; cdr3_aa: CASRRRDVVYSEAFF
j_call: TRBJ2-7; clone_size: -; v_call: TRBV6-5; d_call: TRBD1; cdr3_nt: TGTGCCAGCAGTTACTCCCCGGGACAGCCTAACGAGCAGTACTTC; cdr3_aa: CASSYSPGQPNEQYF
j_call: TRBJ2-7; clone_size: -; v_call: TRBV11-2; d_call: -; cdr3_nt: TGTGCCAGCAGCCGGACTAATTGGCACGAGCAGTACTTC; cdr3_aa: CASSRTNWHEQYF
j_call: TRBJ1-4; clone_size: -; v_call: TRBV5-1; d_call: -; cdr3_nt: TGCGCCAGCAGCGGTACGACTAAGGGTAATGAAAAACTGTTTTTT; cdr3_aa: CASSGTTKGNEKLFF
j_call: TRBJ2-2; clone_size: -; v_call: TRBV7-3; d_call: -; cdr3_nt: TGTGCCAGCAGTCCGGGTCAGAACACCGGGGAGCTGTTTTTT; cdr3_aa: CASSPGQNTGELFF
j_call: TRBJ2-5; clone_size: -; v_call: TRBV7-2; d_call: -; cdr3_nt: TGTGCCAGCAGCTACAGTGGCCCGGAGACCCAGTACTTC; cdr3_aa: CASSYSGPETQYF
j_call: TRBJ2-4; clone_size: -; v_call: TRBV2; d_call: -; cdr3_nt: TGTGCCAGCAGTTGGGGAGAGGGGAACATTCAGTACTTC; cdr3_aa: CASSWGEGNIQYF